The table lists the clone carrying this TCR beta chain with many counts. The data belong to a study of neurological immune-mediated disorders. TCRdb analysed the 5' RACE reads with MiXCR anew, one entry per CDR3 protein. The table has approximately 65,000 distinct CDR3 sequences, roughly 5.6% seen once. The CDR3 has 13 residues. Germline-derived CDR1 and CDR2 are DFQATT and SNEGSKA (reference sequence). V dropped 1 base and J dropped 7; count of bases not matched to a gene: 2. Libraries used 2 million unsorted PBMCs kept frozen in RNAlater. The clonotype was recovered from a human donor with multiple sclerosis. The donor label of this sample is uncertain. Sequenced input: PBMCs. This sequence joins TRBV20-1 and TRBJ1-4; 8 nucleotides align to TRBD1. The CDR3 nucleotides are TGCAGTGCTAGAGCTGGACAGGGTGAAAAACTGTTTTTT. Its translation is CSARAGQGEKLFF.